This TCR beta chain was documented in a study of T cells in Graves' hyperthyroidism and ophthalmopathy. RNA transcripts were the template for amplifying TCR beta CDR3 regions. In the first-round RT-PCR of the TCR CDR3, the HTBI primer set was used. Each CDR3 protein is one row after TCRdb ran MiXCR on the multiplex PCR reads. The table lists some 370,000 distinct CDR3 sequences, 17% of them singletons. This clonotype has only one observation. A much larger clone lies one base from this, so it may be a read error. The CDR3 consists of 12 residues. The germline V gene has CDR1 MDHEN and CDR2 SYDVKM. Trimming took off 10 bases at V and 1 base at J, with 9 bases between the two ends.

The V gene is TRBV28, the J gene TRBJ2-3, with D unclear. The sequence came from a woman in her 30s with Graves' hyperthyroidism that later progressed to Graves' ophthalmopathy. The sequenced sample was blood. In nucleotides, the CDR3 is TGTGCCATTTCTAGATGCACAGATACGCAGTATTTT. This sequence encodes CAISRCTDTQYF.